These 5 T cell receptor beta chains were sequenced from one sample in a study of T cell responses to AZD1222 COVID-19 vaccine. TCRdb keeps only in-frame clones here, not all; method: immunoSEQ multiplex PCR. Of approximately 98,000 clones in the sample, approximately 86% were seen once. The material sequenced was peripheral blood, taken on day 0 of AZD1222 vaccination. All receptors derive from an adult in good health.

The chain carries TRBV5-1 and TRBJ1-6; no clear D gene. The CDR3 covers 15 residues. Deletions cut 0 bases from V and 10 bases from J, with 14 bases between. CDR1 and CDR2 from the germline V gene are SGHRS and YFSETQ. CDR3 bases: TGCGCCAGCAGCTTGGCAGCACAGAGGGAATCACCCCTCCACTTT. It translates to CASSLAAQRESPLHF.

The V and J genes are TRBV30 and TRBJ1-6, with TRBD1 matching over 7 bases. The CDR3 is made up of 14 amino acids. V lost 1 base to trimming and J lost 8 bases; unmatched junction nucleotides: 5. Germline CDR1 reads GTSNPN; CDR2 reads SVGIG (reference sequence). DNA of the CDR3: TGTGCCTGGAGTGGGACAGGACTGTATTCACCCCTCCACTTT. Translated, it gives CAWSGTGLYSPLHF.

The rearrangement uses TRBV4-3 and TRBJ1-2; no clear D gene. Germline-derived CDR1 and CDR2 are LGHNA and YSLEER. The CDR3 sequence is 13 residues long. Trimming removed 0 bases from V and 4 bases from J, with 6 bases in between. This chain's CDR3 is CASSQERGYGYTF. The CDR3 region has the DNA TGCGCCAGCAGCCAAGAGCGAGGCTATGGCTACACCTTC.

This clone has a single count. V is TRBV11-3 and J is TRBJ1-1; 7 bases fit TRBD1. This CDR3 is 16 amino acids long. Germline loops: CDR1 SGHNT, CDR2 YENEEA. The J segment lost 1 base and the V segment lost 1 base, leaving 6 bases of the junction unmatched. In DNA form, the CDR3 reads TGTGCCAGCAGCTTAGGCAGGGGGACGGGGAACACTGAAGCTTTCTTT. Translated: CASSLGRGTGNTEAFF.

To note about this clone: At one end, the junction sequence differs from germline, possibly due to a read error. The V gene is TRBV7-2, the J gene TRBJ1-1; 8 bases map to TRBD1. The CDR3 covers 14 residues. Germline V gene lookup returns CDR1 SGHTA and CDR2 FQGNSA. The CDR3 DNA reads as TGTGCCAGCAGCTTGAGACAGGGGAACCCTGAAGCTTTCTTT. It yields the protein CASSLRQGNPEAFF.